This record covers a single T cell receptor beta chain. The record originates from a study of blood T cell repertoires in COVID-19. Methods used by the authors: Researchers report that nucleated cell counts were estimated from reference gene primer amplification. Profiling relied on immunoSEQ multiplex PCR, and the TCRdb table lists in-frame clones only, not all of them. V and J calls plus clone size are reproduced from that table; the DNA served to infer D and trimming. The data contain some 270,000 clones, approximately 91% of them singletons. The TCR sequence derives from a man aged 50 to 60 with acute or convalescent COVID-19. Specimen: peripheral blood.

CDR3 in DNA: TGTGCCAGCAGCTTGGCCGGACAGGGATATGTGTTCTTT. Protein sequence: CASSLAGQGYVFF. The chain combines TRBV5-8 with TRBJ1-1; 8 nucleotides agree with TRBD1. The CDR3 extends over 13 amino acids. The V and J ends lost 0 bases and 14 bases, in that order; junction bases with no gene match: 9. Germline CDR1 SGHTS, CDR2 YDEGEE.